This TCR beta chain was profiled in a study of cytomegalovirus exposure and HLA in healthy donors. Amplification used 60 Vbeta primers and 13 Jbeta primers. Only in-frame clones appear in the TCRdb table, and some are missing; sequencing was by immunoSEQ multiplex PCR. In the table there are 150,000 to 180,000 clones, 80% of which are singletons. J was trimmed by 1 base and V by 0 bases; bases with no gene match: 3. The germline CDR1 and CDR2 sequences are SGHDT and YYEEEE. This CDR3 contains 16 residues. The rearrangement joins TRBV5-6 to TRBJ1-3, with 8 bases aligning to TRBD1. This receptor was taken from a man aged 30 to 39 in good health and CMV-seropositive. The sequenced sample was PBMCs. CDR3 protein: CASSLGTGTSGNTIYF. The CDR3 DNA sequence: TGTGCCAGCAGCTTGGGGACAGGGACATCTGGAAACACCATATATTTT.